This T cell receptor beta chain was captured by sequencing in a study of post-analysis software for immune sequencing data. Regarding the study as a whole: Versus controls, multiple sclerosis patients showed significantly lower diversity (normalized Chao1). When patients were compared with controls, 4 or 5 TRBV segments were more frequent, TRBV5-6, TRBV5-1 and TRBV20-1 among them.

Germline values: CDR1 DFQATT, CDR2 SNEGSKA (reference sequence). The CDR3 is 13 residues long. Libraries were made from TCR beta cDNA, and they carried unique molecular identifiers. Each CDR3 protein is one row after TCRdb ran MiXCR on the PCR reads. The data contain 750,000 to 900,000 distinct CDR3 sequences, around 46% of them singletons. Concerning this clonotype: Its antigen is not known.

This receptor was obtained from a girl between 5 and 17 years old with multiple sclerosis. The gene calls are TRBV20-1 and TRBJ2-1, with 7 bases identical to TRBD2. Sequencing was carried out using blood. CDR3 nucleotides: TGCAATGCCGCAGGACTAGTATACAATGAGCAGTTCTTC. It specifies CNAAGLVYNEQFF.